The present entry profiles one TCR beta chain with its context. Its antigen is not identified. Autoimmune disease history or systemic immunosuppression led to patients being barred. The source of the sample is a study of OX40 agonist ivuxolimab in advanced cancers. Study outcomes and limitations: In the expanded peripheral T cells, antigen specificity was never determined.

Germline V gene sequence: CDR1 SGHTA, CDR2 FQGNSA. V lost 7 bases to trimming and J lost 3 bases, with 15 bases between them. The CDR3 runs 14 residues. Sequencing used immunoSEQ multiplex PCR; TCRdb keeps in-frame clones, though not all of them. The repertoire holds over 65,000 clones, with roughly 85% as singletons. V gene TRBV7-2 combines with J gene TRBJ1-1, with D hard to call. This TCR was sampled from an adult with an advanced solid tumor such as melanoma, head and neck, liver or kidney cancer. Sequencing used CD4+ or CD8+ T cells sorted from blood, obtained in a trial of the OX40 agonist ivuxolimab. The CDR3 nucleotides are TGTGCCAGCAATATAGGGCTTGGGTACACTGAAGCTTTCTTT. It encodes CASNIGLGYTEAFF. Full variable domain (remainder filled in from reference TRBV7-2 and TRBJ1-1): GAGVSQSPSNKVTEKGKDVELRCDPISGHTALYWYRQSLGQGLEFLIYFQGNSAPDKSGLPSDRFSAERTGGSVSTLTIQRTQQEDSAVYLCASNIGLGYTEAFFGQGTRLTVV.